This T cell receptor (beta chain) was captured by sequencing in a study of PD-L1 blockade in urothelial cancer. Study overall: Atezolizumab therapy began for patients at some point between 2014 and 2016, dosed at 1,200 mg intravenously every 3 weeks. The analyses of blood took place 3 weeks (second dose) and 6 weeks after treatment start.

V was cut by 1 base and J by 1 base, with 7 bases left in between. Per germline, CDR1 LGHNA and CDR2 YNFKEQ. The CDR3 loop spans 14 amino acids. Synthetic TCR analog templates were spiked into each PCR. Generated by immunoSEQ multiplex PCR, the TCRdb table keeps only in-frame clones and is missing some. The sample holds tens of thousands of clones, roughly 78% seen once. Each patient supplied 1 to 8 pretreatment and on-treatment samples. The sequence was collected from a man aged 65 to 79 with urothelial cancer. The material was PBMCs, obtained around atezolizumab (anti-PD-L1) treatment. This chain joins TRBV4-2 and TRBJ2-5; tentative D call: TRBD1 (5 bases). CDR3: CASSQVTGQETQYF. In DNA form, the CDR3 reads TGTGCCAGCAGCCAAGTAACAGGCCAAGAGACCCAGTACTTC.